This note documents a single T cell receptor (beta chain) sequence. Its antigen is not known. Losses at the gene ends were 4 bases for V and 6 bases for J; bases not matched to a gene: 16. The CDR3 consists of 18 residues. CDR1 and CDR2 from the germline V gene are MGHRA and YSYEKL. The sample originates from a study of cytomegalovirus exposure and HLA in healthy donors. Study observations and caveats: A later analysis reportedly identified an Asian-associated ancestry cluster as carrying fewer N-insertions than the approximately 640-donor mean.

13 Jbeta primers and 60 Vbeta primers were used for the PCR. Clones were read by immunoSEQ multiplex PCR, and TCRdb kept only the in-frame ones, dropping some. The sample includes about 190,000 clones, about 85% of them seen just once. The TCR originated in a woman aged 45 to 65 in good health and CMV-seronegative. The sequenced sample consisted of PBMCs. The chain couples TRBV4-1 to TRBJ2-2; TRBD2 agrees at 8 bases. In nucleotides, the CDR3 is TGCGCCAGCAGCCGGGTCGGGGGTGTCAACGGGAGGGCCGGGGAGCTGTTTTTT. Its translation is CASSRVGGVNGRAGELFF.